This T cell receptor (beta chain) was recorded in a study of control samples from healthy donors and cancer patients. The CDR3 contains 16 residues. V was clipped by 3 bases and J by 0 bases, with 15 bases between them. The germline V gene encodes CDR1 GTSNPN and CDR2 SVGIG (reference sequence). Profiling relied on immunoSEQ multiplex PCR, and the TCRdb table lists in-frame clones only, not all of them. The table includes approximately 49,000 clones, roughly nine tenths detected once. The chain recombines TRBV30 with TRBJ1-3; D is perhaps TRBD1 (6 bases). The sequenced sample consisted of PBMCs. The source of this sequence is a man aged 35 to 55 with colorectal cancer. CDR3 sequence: CAWRTPGHFSGNTIYF. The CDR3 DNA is TGTGCCTGGAGAACCCCGGGACACTTCTCTGGAAACACCATATATTTT.